Following are 12 T cell receptor beta chains from one sample sequenced in a study of cytomegalovirus exposure and HLA in healthy donors. With 60 Vbeta and 13 Jbeta primers, the PCR was carried out. The assay was immunoSEQ multiplex PCR, and TCRdb's table has in-frame clones only and misses some. The repertoire holds around 170,000 clones, with more than 75% as singletons. Sequenced material: PBMCs. These receptors were taken from a woman aged 25 to 45 in good health and CMV-seropositive.

The chain is built from TRBV4-3 and TRBJ1-4; 7 bases fit TRBD1. In germline, CDR1 is LGHNA, CDR2 YSLEER. Germline trimming cut 0 bases from V and 5 bases from J; bases unmatched to any gene: 0. The CDR3 has 14 amino acids. In nucleotides, the CDR3 is TGCGCCAGCAGCCAAGAACAGGGGAATGAAAAACTGTTTTTT. Translation gives CASSQEQGNEKLFF.

The rearrangement links TRBV19 to TRBJ2-1; weak D call: TRBD2 (7 bases). Trimming pared 5 bases from V and 6 bases from J, leaving 20 bases between. The germline CDR1 and CDR2 sequences are LNHDA and SQIVND (reference sequence). The CDR3 consists of 16 residues. The CDR3 bases are TGTGCCAGTAGTCCCCCAGGAAGAGGGGGGGTCAATGAGCAGTTCTTC. Translation gives CASSPPGRGGVNEQFF.

Only a few counts were recorded for this clone. The chain's CDR3 is CASSPGTDSNQPQHF. The CDR3 bases are TGTGCCAGCAGCCCAGGGACAGATAGCAATCAGCCCCAGCATTTT. The chain couples TRBV9 to TRBJ1-5, with 7 bases fitting TRBD1. V dropped 4 bases and J dropped 0; count of bases not matched to a gene: 4. Per the germline V gene, CDR1 is SGDLS and CDR2 is YYNGEE. This CDR3 has 15 residues.

The CDR3 DNA sequence: TGCGCCAGCAGCCAAGACCGGGGGGTTGGTAATTCACCCCTCCACTTT. Translation: CASSQDRGVGNSPLHF. The chain uses TRBV4-3 and TRBJ1-6; maybe TRBD1 (5 bases). The CDR3 spans 16 residues. The ends were cut back, 0 bases at V and 6 bases at J, with 12 bases in the middle. CDR1 is LGHNA and CDR2 is YSLEER in the germline V gene.

The chain uses TRBV30 and TRBJ1-5; D gene uncertain. V lost 1 base to trimming and J lost 4 bases, with 5 bases between them. This CDR3 has 12 amino acids. Germline-derived CDR1 and CDR2 are GTSNPN and SVGIG (reference sequence). The CDR3 DNA follows: TGTGCCTGGAGTGCTTCTAATCAGCCCCAGCATTTT. Protein: CAWSASNQPQHF.

The CDR3 region has the DNA TGTGCCAGCAGCTTCCCATCAGATACGCAGTATTTT. It encodes CASSFPSDTQYF. The J gene is TRBJ2-3, the V gene TRBV5-4; unclear D gene. In germline, CDR1 is SGHNT, CDR2 YYREEE (reference sequence). V lost 2 bases, J lost 4 bases, and 5 bases lay in between. The CDR3 totals 12 residues.

The J gene is TRBJ2-2, the V gene TRBV4-1, with 14 positions matching TRBD2. This CDR3 is 17 amino acids long. Germline CDR1 MGHRA, CDR2 YSYEKL. V gave up 2 bases and J gave up 10 bases; unmatched junction bases: 9. The CDR3 nucleotides read TGCGCCAGCAGCCAACCTAGACTAGCGGGGGGGCCGTTGGAGCTGTTTTTT. Translated, it gives CASSQPRLAGGPLELFF.

The V gene is TRBV4-2, the J gene TRBJ1-6; 7 bases align to TRBD1. Trimming removed 1 base from V and 12 bases from J; junction bases left unmatched: 9. CDR3 length: 15 amino acids. Germline-derived CDR1 and CDR2 are LGHNA and YNFKEQ. CDR3 sequence reads: CASSQGRTGLRPLHF. The CDR3 DNA reads as TGTGCCAGCAGCCAAGGCCGGACAGGTTTAAGACCCCTCCACTTT.

The gene calls are TRBV4-1 and TRBJ1-4; unclear D gene. Germline values: CDR1 MGHRA, CDR2 YSYEKL. Trimming took off 1 base at V and 3 bases at J, with 9 bases between the two ends. The CDR3 has 15 amino acids. CDR3: CASSQVGAANEKLFF. DNA for the CDR3: TGCGCCAGCAGCCAAGTTGGAGCCGCTAATGAAAAACTGTTTTTT.

V usage is TRBV7-2 and J usage is TRBJ2-3, with 7 positions matching TRBD1. CDR1 is SGHTA and CDR2 is FQGNSA in the germline V gene. V lost 6 bases and J lost 0; bases outside the gene matches: 3. The CDR3 runs to 14 residues. The CDR3 spells CASRRQGSTDTQYF. In DNA form, the CDR3 reads TGTGCCAGCAGAAGACAGGGAAGCACAGATACGCAGTATTTT. The full variable domain, in which reference TRBV7-2 and TRBJ2-3 provide the parts outside the CDR3, is GAGVSQSPSNKVTEKGKDVELRCDPISGHTALYWYRQSLGQGLEFLIYFQGNSAPDKSGLPSDRFSAERTGGSVSTLTIQRTQQEDSAVYLCASRRQGSTDTQYFGPGTRLTVL.

The gene calls are TRBV2 and TRBJ2-7; TRBD1 aligns across 8 bases. J lost 2 bases, V lost 0 bases, and 9 bases had no gene match. The germline CDR1 and CDR2 sequences are SNHLY and FYNNEI. The CDR3 loop spans 17 amino acids. As DNA, the CDR3 is TGTGCCAGCAGTGAAGCGCGACAGGGGACCCAACCCTACGAGCAGTACTTC. Translation: CASSEARQGTQPYEQYF.

The gene calls are TRBV28 and TRBJ2-1; D perhaps matches TRBD2 (6 bases). The V end was cut by 3 bases, the J end by 2 bases, with 11 bases between. The CDR3 totals 15 residues. Germline CDR1 MDHEN, CDR2 SYDVKM. CDR3 loop: CASSLAGRAYNEQFF. The DNA of the CDR3 is TGTGCCAGCAGTTTGGCGGGAAGGGCCTACAATGAGCAGTTCTTC.